This T cell receptor beta chain appears in the sequencing data of a study of cytomegalovirus exposure and HLA in healthy donors. As regards this clone: Its antigen remains unknown.

The donors, nominally healthy at sampling, likely had unrecorded immune exposures. The CDR3 contains 14 residues. V was trimmed by 5 bases and J by 4 bases, leaving 14 bases between them. Germline lookup yields CDR1 LNHDA and CDR2 SQIVND (reference sequence). Vbeta (60) and Jbeta (13) primers were used in the PCR. Repertoires were generated with immunoSEQ multiplex PCR, while TCRdb's copy carries only in-frame clones and drops some. Among roughly 100,000 clones listed, 70% to 80% were seen once. General study results and limits: Among TCR beta chains of equal frequency, HLA-associated ones were more clonally expanded in a later analysis.

The clonotype was recovered from a woman aged 60-70 years in good health and CMV-seropositive. The V and J genes are TRBV19 and TRBJ2-5; a weak D match, TRBD1 (6 bases). Sequencing input: PBMCs. As DNA, the CDR3 is TGTGCCAGTAGTTTCAACAGGGATACAGAGACCCAGTACTTC. It codes for CASSFNRDTETQYF.